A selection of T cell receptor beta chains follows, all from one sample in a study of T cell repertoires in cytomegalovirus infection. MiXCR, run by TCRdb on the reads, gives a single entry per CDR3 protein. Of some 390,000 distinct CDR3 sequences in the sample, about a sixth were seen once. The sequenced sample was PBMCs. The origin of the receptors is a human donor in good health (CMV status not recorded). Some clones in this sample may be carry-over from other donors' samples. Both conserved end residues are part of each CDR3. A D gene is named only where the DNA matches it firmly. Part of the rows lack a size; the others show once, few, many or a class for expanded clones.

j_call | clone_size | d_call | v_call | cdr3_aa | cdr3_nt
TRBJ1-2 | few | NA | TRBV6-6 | CASSRGPSYYGYTF | TGTGCCAGCAGCCGAGGACCCAGCTACTATGGCTACACCTTC
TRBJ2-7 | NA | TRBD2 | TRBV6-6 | CASRSTAGDEQYF | TGTGCCAGCAGATCAACGGCGGGGGACGAGCAGTACTTC
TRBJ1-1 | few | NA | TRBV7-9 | CASRSRPSRGRNTEAFF | TGTGCCAGCAGGTCACGCCCAAGCAGGGGACGCAACACTGAAGCTTTCTTT
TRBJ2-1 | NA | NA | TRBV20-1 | CSAASRMRNEQFF | TGCAGTGCTGCGAGCCGGATGCGCAATGAGCAGTTCTTC
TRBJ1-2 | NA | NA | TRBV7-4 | CASSTQGNRAYGYTF | TGTGCCAGCAGCACTCAGGGTAACAGAGCCTATGGCTACACCTTC
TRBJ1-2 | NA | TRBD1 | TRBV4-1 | CASSQLTGANYGYTF | TGCGCCAGCAGCCAACTAACAGGGGCAAACTATGGCTACACCTTC
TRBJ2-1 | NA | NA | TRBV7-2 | CASSSPGLRNEQFF | TGTGCCAGCAGCTCACCGGGCCTAAGAAATGAGCAGTTCTTC
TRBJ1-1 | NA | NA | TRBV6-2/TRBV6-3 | CAGTPGPGTEAFF | TGTGCGGGCACGCCGGGCCCAGGGACTGAAGCTTTCTTT
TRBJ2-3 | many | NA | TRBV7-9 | CASSFSRRPDTQYF | TGTGCCAGCAGCTTTAGTCGAAGGCCAGATACGCAGTATTTT
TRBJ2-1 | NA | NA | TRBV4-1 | CASSQVQGIHEQFF | TGCGCCAGCAGCCAAGTCCAGGGGATCCATGAGCAGTTCTTC
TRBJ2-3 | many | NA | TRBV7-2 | CASSLGGGKDTQYF | TGTGCCAGCAGCTTAGGGGGTGGAAAGGATACGCAGTATTTT
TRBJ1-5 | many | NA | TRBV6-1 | CASSYGAGFNQPQHF | TGTGCCAGCAGTTATGGGGCAGGGTTTAATCAGCCCCAGCATTTT
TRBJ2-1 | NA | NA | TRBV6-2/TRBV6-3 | CASSTRRLAVRGEQFF | TGTGCCAGCAGTACAAGGAGGCTAGCGGTCAGGGGTGAGCAGTTCTTC
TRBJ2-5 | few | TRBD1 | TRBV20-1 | CSASDTGGTETQYF | TGCAGTGCTAGTGATACAGGGGGCACGGAGACCCAGTACTTC
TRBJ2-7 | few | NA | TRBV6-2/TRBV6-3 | CASSPHVTIAYEQYF | TGTGCCAGCAGTCCCCATGTGACTATCGCCTACGAGCAGTACTTC
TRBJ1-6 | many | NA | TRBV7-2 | CASSLALTAFSSYNSPLHF | TGTGCCAGCAGCTTAGCGCTAACAGCTTTCAGCTCCTATAATTCACCCCTCCACTTT
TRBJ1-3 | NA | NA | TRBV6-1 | CASGGVESGNTIYF | TGTGCCAGCGGCGGGGTAGAGTCTGGAAACACCATATATTTT
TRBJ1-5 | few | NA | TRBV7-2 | CASSLTQGNQPQHF | TGTGCCAGCAGCTTGACGCAGGGCAATCAGCCCCAGCATTTT
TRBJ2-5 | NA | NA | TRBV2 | CASSEEVTQYF | TGTGCCAGCAGTGAGGAGGTGACCCAGTACTTC
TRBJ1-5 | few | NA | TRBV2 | CASSLSLQPQHF | TGTGCCAGCAGTCTCAGTCTTCAGCCCCAGCATTTT
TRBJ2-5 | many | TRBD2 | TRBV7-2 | CASSLKSGTGGHQETQYF | TGTGCCAGCAGCCTAAAGTCGGGAACGGGGGGACACCAAGAGACCCAGTACTTC
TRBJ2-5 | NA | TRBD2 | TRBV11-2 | CASSPQAGGETQYF | TGTGCCAGCAGCCCCCAGGCGGGGGGGGAGACCCAGTACTTC
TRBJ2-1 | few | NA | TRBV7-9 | CASSPGVAHNEQFF | TGTGCCAGCAGCCCAGGGGTAGCACACAATGAGCAGTTCTTC
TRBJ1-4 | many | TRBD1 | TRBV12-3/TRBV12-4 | CASSWTGIGANEKLFF | TGTGCCAGCAGCTGGACAGGGATTGGAGCTAATGAAAAACTGTTTTTT
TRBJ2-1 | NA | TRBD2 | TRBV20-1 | CSARRTPGTSVDNEQFF | TGCAGTGCTAGAAGAACTCCGGGGACTAGCGTCGACAATGAGCAGTTCTTC
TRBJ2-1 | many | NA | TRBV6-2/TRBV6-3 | CASTRTRDWIYNEQFF | TGTGCCAGCACCCGCACCCGGGACTGGATCTACAATGAGCAGTTCTTC
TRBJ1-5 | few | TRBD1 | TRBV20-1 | CSARGLGQERAEKQPQHF | TGCAGTGCTAGAGGACTCGGACAGGAACGGGCTGAGAAGCAGCCCCAGCATTTT
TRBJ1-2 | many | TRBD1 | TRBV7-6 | CASSLWPLTGQGTRWGYTF | TGTGCCAGCAGCTTATGGCCGTTAACGGGACAGGGAACCCGGTGGGGCTACACCTTC
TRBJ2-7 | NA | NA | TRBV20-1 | CSAIHPPGREYF | TGCAGTGCTATTCACCCTCCCGGGCGGGAGTACTTC
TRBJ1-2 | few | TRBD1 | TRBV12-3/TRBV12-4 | CASSSLDRGYNGYTF | TGTGCCAGCAGTTCACTGGACAGGGGTTACAATGGCTACACCTTC
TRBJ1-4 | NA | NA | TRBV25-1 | CASSGYHEKLFF | TGTGCCAGCAGTGGGTACCACGAAAAACTGTTTTTT
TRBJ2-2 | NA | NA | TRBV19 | CASSIPSGELFF | TGTGCCAGTAGTATTCCCTCCGGGGAGCTGTTTTTT
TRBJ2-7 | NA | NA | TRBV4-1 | CASSLAGTGNEQYF | TGCGCCAGCAGCCTTGCCGGGACGGGGAACGAGCAGTACTTC
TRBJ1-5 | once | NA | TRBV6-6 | CASEAGGENQPQHF | TGTGCCAGCGAGGCGGGAGGGGAAAATCAGCCCCAGCATTTT
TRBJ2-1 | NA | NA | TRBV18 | CASSRGTTDEQFF | TGTGCCAGCTCACGAGGGACGACCGATGAGCAGTTCTTC
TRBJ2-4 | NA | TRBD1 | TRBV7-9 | CASSPQRDRGRKNIQYF | TGTGCCAGCAGCCCCCAAAGGGACAGGGGGCGGAAAAACATTCAGTACTTC
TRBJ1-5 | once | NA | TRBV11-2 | CASSPSEDQPQHF | TGTGCCAGCAGCCCTAGCGAGGATCAGCCCCAGCATTTT
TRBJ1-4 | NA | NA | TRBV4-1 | CASSSRPDGATNEKLFF | TGCGCCAGCAGCTCGCGACCGGACGGAGCAACTAATGAAAAACTGTTTTTT
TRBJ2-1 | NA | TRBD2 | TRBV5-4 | CASSPPGGSHNEQFF | TGTGCCAGCAGCCCCCCTGGCGGGAGTCACAATGAGCAGTTCTTC
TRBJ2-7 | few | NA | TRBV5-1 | CASSLMGQWGEQYF | TGCGCCAGCAGCTTGATGGGTCAATGGGGCGAGCAGTACTTC
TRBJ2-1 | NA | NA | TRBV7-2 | CASSLEGHNEQFF | TGTGCCAGCAGCTTAGAGGGACACAATGAGCAGTTCTTC
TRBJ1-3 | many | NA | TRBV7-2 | CASSVTYGSPSGNTIYF | TGTGCCAGCAGCGTTACCTACGGGAGTCCTTCTGGAAACACCATATATTTT
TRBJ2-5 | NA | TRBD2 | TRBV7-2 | CASSLTGRVEETQYF | TGTGCCAGCAGCTTAACCGGGAGGGTAGAAGAGACCCAGTACTTC
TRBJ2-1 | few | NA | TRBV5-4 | CASSWAPGTSTYNEQFF | TGTGCCAGCAGCTGGGCTCCAGGGACCAGTACCTACAATGAGCAGTTCTTC
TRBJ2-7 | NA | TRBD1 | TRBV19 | CASSMDRASYEQYF | TGTGCCAGTAGTATGGACAGGGCGTCCTACGAGCAGTACTTC
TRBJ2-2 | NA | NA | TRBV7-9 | CASSPKIGTRTGELFF | TGTGCCAGCAGCCCCAAAATCGGGACTCGGACCGGGGAGCTGTTTTTT
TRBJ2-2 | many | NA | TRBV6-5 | CASSYSPVRGPGELFF | TGTGCCAGCAGTTACTCCCCGGTCAGGGGTCCCGGGGAGCTGTTTTTT
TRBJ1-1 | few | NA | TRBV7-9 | CASSFLGPNTEAFF | TGTGCCAGCAGCTTCTTAGGACCCAACACTGAAGCTTTCTTT
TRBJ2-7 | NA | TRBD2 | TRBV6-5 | CASSTGGREQYF | TGTGCCAGCAGTACGGGGGGGCGCGAGCAGTACTTC
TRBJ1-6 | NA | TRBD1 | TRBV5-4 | CASSVRDSNSPLHF | TGTGCCAGCAGCGTCCGGGACAGCAATTCACCCCTCCACTTT
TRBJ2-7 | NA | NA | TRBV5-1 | CASSLRGFSSYEQYF | TGCGCCAGCAGCTTGCGGGGGTTCTCCTCCTACGAGCAGTACTTC
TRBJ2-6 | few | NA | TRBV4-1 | CASSQVNSGANVLTF | TGCGCCAGCAGCCAAGTTAACTCTGGGGCCAACGTCCTGACTTTC
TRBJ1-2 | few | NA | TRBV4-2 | CASSQERNGYYGYTF | TGTGCCAGCAGCCAAGAAAGGAACGGTTACTATGGCTACACCTTC
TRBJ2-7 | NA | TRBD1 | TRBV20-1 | CSASGRQGTTYEQYF | TGCAGTGCTAGTGGCCGACAGGGAACGACCTACGAGCAGTACTTC
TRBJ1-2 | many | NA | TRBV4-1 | CASSQDPTGNYGYTF | TGCGCCAGCAGCCAAGATCCCACAGGGAACTATGGCTACACCTTC